The 17 T cell receptor beta chains below come from one sample, sequenced in a study of human T cells and chemical hapten exposure. Time point defined: pre-sensitization, week 0. Treatment indicated: therapeutic diphenylcyclopropenone sensitization with weekly scalp DPC. TCRdb reprocessed the RACE reads via MiXCR and lists one record per CDR3 protein. This table holds 180,000 or so distinct CDR3 sequences, under 35% found once. The sequenced sample was whole blood, obtained in connection with sensitization to the hapten diphenylcyclopropenone (DPC). These receptors all come from a woman aged 30 to 39 with alopecia areata. Some clones in this sample may be carry-over from other donors' samples.

The chain joins TRBV10-3 to TRBJ1-1; 7 nucleotides line up with TRBD1. J was trimmed by 0 bases and V by 10 bases; bases with no gene match: 11. The length of the CDR3 is 15 residues. Germline assignment: CDR1 ENHRY and CDR2 SYGVKD. The CDR3 is CATRLGGNLNTEAFF. The CDR3 DNA sequence: TGTGCCACACGGTTAGGGGGCAATTTGAACACTGAAGCTTTCTTT.

V is TRBV6-5 and J is TRBJ2-1; a weak D match, TRBD2 (6 bases). The CDR3 has 15 amino acids. Trimming removed 7 bases from V and 1 base from J, with 14 bases in between. Germline V gene data show CDR1 as MNHEY and CDR2 as SVGAGI. For the CDR3, the DNA is TGTGCCAGCAACCCTCCCGGGGGATCCTACAATGAGCAGTTCTTC. Translated: CASNPPGGSYNEQFF.

There are a few counts of this clonotype. V is TRBV4-3 and J is TRBJ1-6, with unresolved D. V gave up 1 base and J gave up 6 bases, with 7 bases separating them. This CDR3 spans 14 amino acids. Per the germline V gene, CDR1 is LGHNA and CDR2 is YSLEER. The CDR3 region has the DNA TGCGCCAGCAGCCAAGTGGGTCGTAATTCACCCCTCCACTTT. Its protein product is CASSQVGRNSPLHF.

This clonotype was found a few times. The CDR3 DNA sequence: TGTGCCAGCAGTTTATCAAGGGCCGACAATGAGCAGTTCTTC. The encoded protein is CASSLSRADNEQFF. The chain combines TRBV28 with TRBJ2-1; the D is unclear. CDR3 size: 14 residues. Trimming took 1 base from V and 5 from J, leaving 9 bases between them. Germline V gene data show CDR1 as MDHEN and CDR2 as SYDVKM. Based on the CDR3 plus reference TRBV28 and TRBJ2-1, the full variable domain is DVKVTQSSRYLVKRTGEKVFLECVQDMDHENMFWYRQDPGLGLRLIYFSYDVKMKEKGDIPEGYSVSREKKERFSLILESASTNQTSMYLCASSLSRADNEQFFGPGTRLTVL.

This clonotype was picked up one time. The chain couples TRBV20-1 to TRBJ1-4, with D tentatively TRBD1 (6 bases). The germline V and J ends were trimmed by 3 bases and 8 bases, with 13 bases remaining between them. There are 13 residues in the CDR3. Germline V gene sequence: CDR1 DFQATT, CDR2 SNEGSKA (reference sequence). CDR3 bases: TGCAGTGCTAGCGAACAGGGCTGGGAAAAACTGTTTTTT. This gives the protein CSASEQGWEKLFF.

This chain links TRBV5-4 with TRBJ2-1, with TRBD1 matching over 12 bases. V was pared by 2 bases and J by 9 bases, with 9 bases of the junction left unmatched. CDR1 and CDR2 (germline): SGHNT, YYREEE (reference sequence). The CDR3 runs to 16 residues. CDR3 sequence: CASSFFPGQGAVEQFF. The CDR3 bases are TGTGCCAGCAGCTTTTTCCCGGGACAGGGGGCGGTTGAGCAGTTCTTC.

This clonotype was counted a few times. The chain recombines TRBV29-1 with TRBJ2-5; 13 positions match TRBD2. Per germline, CDR1 SQVTM and CDR2 ANQGSEA. The J segment lost 4 bases and the V segment lost 7 bases, leaving 6 bases of the junction unmatched. The CDR3 runs 14 residues. CDR3 protein: CSGRLAGGIETQYF. CDR3 bases: TGCAGCGGCCGACTAGCGGGAGGAATAGAGACCCAGTACTTC.

In this sample, this clonotype turned up a few times. In DNA form, the CDR3 reads TGTGCCAGCAGCTACGACAACGGGCACAATCAGCCCCAGCATTTT. It codes for CASSYDNGHNQPQHF. The chain combines TRBV6-2 or TRBV6-3 with TRBJ1-5; D not certain. V lost 6 bases to trimming and J lost 3 bases, with 15 bases between them. CDR1 MNHEY and CDR2 SVGEGT come from the germline V gene. The CDR3 is made up of 15 amino acids.

The chain joins TRBV6-2 or TRBV6-3 to TRBJ1-2; 7 nucleotides agree with TRBD1. Trimming removed 5 bases from V and 4 bases from J; junction bases left unmatched: 4. The CDR3 has 13 residues. Germline-derived CDR1 and CDR2 are MNHEY and SVGEGT. The CDR3 region has the DNA TGTGCCAGCAGTCACCGGGACAGCTATGGCTACACCTTC. It specifies CASSHRDSYGYTF.

There are a few counts of this clonotype. This chain connects TRBV9 to TRBJ2-1, with 12 bases matching TRBD2. Germline assignment: CDR1 SGDLS and CDR2 YYNGEE. The CDR3 sequence is 16 residues long. J gave up 6 bases and V 0 bases, and 4 bases lay outside the gene matches. CDR3 in DNA: TGTGCCAGCAGCGTAGGGACTAGCGGGGTTAGCAATGAGCAGTTCTTC. This codes for CASSVGTSGVSNEQFF.

The chain employs TRBV21-1 and TRBJ2-7; the listed D gene, TRBD1, was not tested against the DNA. TRBV21-1 is an annotated pseudogene. The CDR3 runs to 15 residues. CDR3 DNA sequence: TGTGCCAGCAGCAAAGGACCCGGGACGACGAGGGAGCAGTACTTC. It translates to CASSKGPGTTREQYF.

The rearrangement links TRBV4-2 to TRBJ2-5; TRBD1 might be the D (5 bases). CDR1 LGHNA and CDR2 YNFKEQ come from the germline V gene. Trimming removed 4 bases from V and 1 base from J, with 10 bases in between. CDR3 size: 14 residues. CDR3 sequence reads: CASSRDSAQETQYF. The CDR3 nucleotides are TGTGCCAGCAGCCGAGACAGTGCCCAAGAGACCCAGTACTTC.

This rearrangement joins TRBV12-3 or TRBV12-4 to TRBJ1-5, with 9 nucleotides matching TRBD1. V trimming: 3 bases; J trimming: 7 bases; junction bases outside the gene matches: 7. The CDR3 extends over 15 amino acids. The CDR3 DNA reads as TGTGCCAGCAGTTTCGGGACAGGGACGGACCAGCCCCAGCATTTT. Amino acid sequence: CASSFGTGTDQPQHF.

The V and J genes are TRBV20-1 and TRBJ2-3; 11 bases line up with TRBD2. J gave up 4 bases and V 5 bases, and 5 bases lay outside the gene matches. The CDR3 sequence is 14 residues long. CDR1 is DFQATT, CDR2 SNEGSKA, per germline (reference sequence). CDR3 DNA sequence: TGCAGTGCTTATAGCGGGAGGGCCGCAGATACGCAGTATTTT. As protein: CSAYSGRAADTQYF.

This clonotype was observed a handful of times. The chain employs TRBV15 and TRBJ1-4; D call uncertain. V gave up 0 bases and J gave up 12 bases, with 8 bases separating them. The germline V gene has CDR1 LNHNV and CDR2 YYDKDF (reference sequence). The CDR3 length is 12 residues. The CDR3 DNA reads TGTGCCACCAGCAGAGATACCGTGGAACTGTTTTTT. Its translation: CATSRDTVELFF.

Only a few counts were recorded for this clonotype. This chain uses TRBV20-1 with TRBJ1-2; no clear D gene. CDR3 size: 10 residues. V was shortened by 3 bases and J by 5 bases, with 4 bases between the two germline ends. Germline lookup yields CDR1 DFQATT and CDR2 SNEGSKA (reference sequence). For the CDR3, the DNA is TGCAGTGCTAGTCGGTATGGCTACACCTTC. Its protein is CSASRYGYTF.

This clonotype was seen once. This rearrangement joins TRBV7-2 to TRBJ2-7, with TRBD2 identical over 13 bases. Per germline, CDR1 SGHTA and CDR2 FQGNSA. V dropped 5 bases and J dropped 6; count of bases not matched to a gene: 7. The CDR3 loop spans 15 amino acids. The CDR3 protein is CASSRGLAGALEQYF. In DNA, the CDR3 is TGTGCCAGCAGCAGAGGACTAGCGGGAGCTCTCGAGCAGTACTTC.